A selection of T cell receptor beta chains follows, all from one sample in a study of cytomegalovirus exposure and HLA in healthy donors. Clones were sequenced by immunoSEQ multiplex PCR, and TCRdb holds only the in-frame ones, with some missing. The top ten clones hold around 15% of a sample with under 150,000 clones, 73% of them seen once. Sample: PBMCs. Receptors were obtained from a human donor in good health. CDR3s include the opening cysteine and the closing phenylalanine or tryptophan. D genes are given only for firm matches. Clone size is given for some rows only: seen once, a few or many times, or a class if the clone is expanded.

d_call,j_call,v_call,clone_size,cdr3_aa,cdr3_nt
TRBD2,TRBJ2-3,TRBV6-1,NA,CASSEGSGLAGFPPDTQYF,TGTGCCAGCAGTGAAGGGTCGGGACTAGCGGGGTTCCCCCCAGATACGCAGTATTTT
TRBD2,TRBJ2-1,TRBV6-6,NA,CASSSSGSPYNEQFF,TGTGCCAGCAGTTCAAGCGGGAGCCCCTACAATGAGCAGTTCTTC
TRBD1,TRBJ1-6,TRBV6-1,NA,CASTWDRESFSPLHF,TGTGCCAGCACCTGGGACAGGGAAAGTTTTTCACCCCTCCACTTT
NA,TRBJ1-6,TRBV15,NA,CATSRRGGNSPLHF,TGTGCCACCAGCCGCCGAGGAGGCAATTCACCCCTCCACTTT
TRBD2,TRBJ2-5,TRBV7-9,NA,CASSFTTSGRQETQYF,TGTGCCAGCAGCTTCACGACTAGCGGGAGGCAAGAGACCCAGTACTTC
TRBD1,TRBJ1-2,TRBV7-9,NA,CSSSQTGFYGYTF,TGTTCCAGCAGCCAGACAGGGTTCTATGGCTACACCTTC
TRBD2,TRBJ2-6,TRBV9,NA,CASSVSGRAPSGANVLTF,TGTGCCAGCAGCGTTAGCGGGAGGGCACCTTCTGGGGCCAACGTCCTGACTTTC
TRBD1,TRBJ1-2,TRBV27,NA,CASSPRTGYGYTF,TGTGCCAGCAGTCCCAGGACAGGGTACGGCTACACCTTC
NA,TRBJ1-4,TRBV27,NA,CASSLGGHEKLFF,TGTGCCAGCAGTTTAGGCGGGCATGAAAAACTGTTTTTT
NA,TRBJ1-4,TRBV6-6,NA,CASIEHGNYGKLFF,TGTGCCAGCATCGAACACGGGAATTATGGAAAACTGTTTTTT
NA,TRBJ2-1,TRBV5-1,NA,CASSFDNEQFF,TGCGCCAGCAGCTTCGACAATGAGCAGTTCTTC
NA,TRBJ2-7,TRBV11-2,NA,CASSLGGEPGDYEQYF,TGTGCCAGCAGCTTAGGTGGGGAACCGGGGGACTACGAGCAGTACTTC
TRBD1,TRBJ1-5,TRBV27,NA,CASSQGQGWSQPQHF,TGTGCCAGCAGTCAGGGACAGGGGTGGAGTCAGCCCCAGCATTTT
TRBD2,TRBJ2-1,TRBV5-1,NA,CASSLGAGGSYNEQFF,TGCGCCAGCAGCTTGGGGGCGGGAGGGAGCTACAATGAGCAGTTCTTC
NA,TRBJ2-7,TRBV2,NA,CASSDGGPEQYF,TGTGCCAGCAGTGATGGAGGGCCCGAGCAGTACTTC
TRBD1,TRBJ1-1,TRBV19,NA,CAIRWDRSNQEAFF,TGTGCCATACGATGGGACAGAAGTAACCAGGAAGCTTTCTTT
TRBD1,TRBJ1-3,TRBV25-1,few,CASSEYGTGAGNTIYF,TGTGCCAGCAGTGAATATGGGACAGGGGCTGGAAACACCATATATTTT
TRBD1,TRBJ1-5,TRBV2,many,CASSEAVLQGQPQHF,TGTGCCAGCAGTGAAGCGGTGTTACAGGGGCAGCCCCAGCATTTT
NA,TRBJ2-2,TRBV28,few,CASSPVLASGELFF,TGTGCCAGCAGCCCAGTGCTAGCTTCCGGGGAGCTGTTTTTT
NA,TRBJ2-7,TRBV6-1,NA,CASSEASLFLLFYEQYF,TGTGCCAGCAGTGAAGCTTCCCTGTTCTTACTCTTCTACGAGCAGTACTTC
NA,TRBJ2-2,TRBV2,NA,CASSLAGELFF,TGTGCCAGCTCCCTAGCGGGGGAGCTGTTTTTT
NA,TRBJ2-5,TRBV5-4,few,CASSFDFQETQYF,TGTGCCAGCAGCTTTGATTTTCAGGAGACCCAGTACTTC
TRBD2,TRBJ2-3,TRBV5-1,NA,CASFAGGGTDTQYF,TGCGCCAGCTTCGCGGGCGGGGGGACAGATACGCAGTATTTT
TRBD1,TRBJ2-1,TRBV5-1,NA,CASSLGQGVNEQFF,TGCGCCAGCAGCTTGGGACAGGGTGTCAATGAGCAGTTCTTC
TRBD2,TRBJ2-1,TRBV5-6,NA,CASSQGLHNYNEQFF,TGTGCCAGCAGCCAGGGACTACATAACTACAATGAGCAGTTCTTC
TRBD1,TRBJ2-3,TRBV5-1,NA,CASISGQGADTQYF,TGCGCCAGCATCTCCGGACAGGGGGCAGATACGCAGTATTTT
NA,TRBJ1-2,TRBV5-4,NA,CASSLSNYGYTF,TGTGCCAGCAGCTTGTCGAACTATGGCTACACCTTC
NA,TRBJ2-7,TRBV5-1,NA,CASSLRYREGEQYF,TGCGCCAGCAGCTTGAGGTACAGGGAGGGCGAGCAGTACTTC
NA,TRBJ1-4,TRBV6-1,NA,CASSDLGGFGEKLFF,TGTGCCAGCAGTGACCTGGGGGGGTTCGGTGAAAAACTGTTTTTT
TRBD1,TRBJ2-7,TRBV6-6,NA,CASSFEGQPYEQYF,TGTGCCAGCAGTTTTGAGGGACAGCCCTACGAGCAGTACTTC
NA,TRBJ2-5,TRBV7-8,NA,CASSPRGWRDQETQYF,TGTGCCAGCAGCCCACGGGGGTGGCGGGACCAAGAGACCCAGTACTTC
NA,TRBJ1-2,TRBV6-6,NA,CASSYGLPNYGYTF,TGTGCCAGCAGTTACGGGCTGCCTAACTATGGCTACACCTTC
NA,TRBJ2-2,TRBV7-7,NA,CASSLVSSGELFF,TGTGCTAGCAGCTTAGTGTCTTCTGGGGAGCTGTTTTTT
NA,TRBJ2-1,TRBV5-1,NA,CASISQGDEQFF,TGCGCCAGCATCTCACAGGGAGATGAGCAGTTCTTC
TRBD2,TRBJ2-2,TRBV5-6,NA,CASRKRGVFTGELFF,TGTGCCAGCAGAAAGCGGGGGGTATTCACCGGGGAGCTGTTTTTT
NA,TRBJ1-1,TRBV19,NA,CASSIGLLNTEAFF,TGTGCCAGTAGTATAGGACTCCTGAACACTGAAGCTTTCTTT
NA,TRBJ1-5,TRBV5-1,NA,CASSTGGQGQPQHF,TGCGCCAGCAGCACGGGTGGGCAGGGACAGCCCCAGCATTTT
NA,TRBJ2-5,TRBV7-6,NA,CASSLYPRDIFETQYF,TGTGCCAGCAGCTTATATCCCAGGGATATCTTTGAGACCCAGTACTTC
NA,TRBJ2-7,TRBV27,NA,CASSFGTHYEQYF,TGTGCCAGCAGTTTCGGGACACACTACGAGCAGTACTTC
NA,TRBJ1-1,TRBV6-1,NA,CASSEALGGVLNTEAFF,TGTGCCAGCAGTGAAGCGCTAGGGGGGGTCCTGAACACTGAAGCTTTCTTT
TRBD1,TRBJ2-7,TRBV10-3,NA,CAIAPTGDEQYF,TGTGCCATCGCCCCGACAGGGGACGAGCAGTACTTC
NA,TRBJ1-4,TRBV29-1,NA,CSVEDLGGAGEKLFF,TGCAGCGTTGAAGATCTTGGGGGGGCAGGAGAAAAACTGTTTTTT
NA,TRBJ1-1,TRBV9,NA,CASSVKGGNTEAFF,TGTGCCAGCAGCGTAAAAGGGGGGAACACTGAAGCTTTCTTT
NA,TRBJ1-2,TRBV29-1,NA,CSVEDDIYGYTF,TGCAGCGTTGAAGATGACATCTATGGCTACACCTTC
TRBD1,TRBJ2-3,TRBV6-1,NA,CASNSGTGSTDTQYF,TGTGCCAGCAACTCCGGGACAGGGAGCACAGATACGCAGTATTTT
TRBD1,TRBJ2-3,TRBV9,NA,CASSQTGPLRTDTQYF,TGTGCCAGCAGCCAGACAGGGCCCTTGAGGACAGATACGCAGTATTTT
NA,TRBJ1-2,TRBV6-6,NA,CASSTDSDYGYTF,TGTGCCAGCAGTACAGACAGTGACTATGGCTACACCTTC
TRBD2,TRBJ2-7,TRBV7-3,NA,CASSLAGDGSYEQYF,TGTGCCAGCAGCTTAGCGGGAGATGGATCCTACGAGCAGTACTTC
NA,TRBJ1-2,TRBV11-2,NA,CASSYSAASADGYTF,TGTGCCAGCAGCTACTCCGCCGCCAGCGCAGATGGCTACACCTTC
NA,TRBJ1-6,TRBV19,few,CASSIRGGNSPLHF,TGTGCCAGTAGTATTCGAGGCGGTAATTCACCCCTCCACTTT
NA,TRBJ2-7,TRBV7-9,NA,CASSFGDTYEQYF,TGTGCCAGCAGCTTTGGGGACACCTACGAGCAGTACTTC
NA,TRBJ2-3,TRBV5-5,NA,CASREEGWSTDTQYF,TGTGCCAGTAGAGAGGAGGGATGGAGCACAGATACGCAGTATTTT
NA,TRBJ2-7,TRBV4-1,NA,CASSLRDTTPYEQYF,TGCGCCAGCAGCCTCCGGGACACGACCCCCTACGAGCAGTACTTC